Listed below are T cell receptor beta chains from one sample, sequenced in a study of shared clonotypes between healthy human individuals. TCRdb's copy holds only in-frame clones and misses some; the assay was immunoSEQ multiplex PCR. The profile shows 2 million to 2.5 million clones, roughly 90% of them singletons. Sequencing input: naive CD4+ T cells from PBMCs. The origin of the receptors is a man younger than 35 in good health. Some clones in this sample may be carry-over from other donors' samples. CDR3s leave out the opening cysteine and the closing phenylalanine or tryptophan.

v_gene: TRBV7-2
j_gene: TRBJ2-5
CDR3aa: ASSSRRGPEKTQY

v_gene: TRBV4-3
j_gene: TRBJ1-5
CDR3aa: ASSQVVGPVSQH

v_gene: TRBV5-4
j_gene: -
CDR3aa: ASSARTPDYEQY

v_gene: TRBV7-2
j_gene: TRBJ1-3
CDR3aa: ASSLVGTGRNTIY

v_gene: TRBV5-1
j_gene: TRBJ2-7
CDR3aa: ASSLGVPGQVWNGVSYEQY

v_gene: TRBV11-2
j_gene: TRBJ1-2
CDR3aa: ASSLPGTESNYGYT

v_gene: TRBV18
j_gene: TRBJ2-1
CDR3aa: ASSPGLAGHEQF

v_gene: TRBV5-5
j_gene: TRBJ1-5
CDR3aa: ASSFMDGNQPQH

v_gene: TRBV29-1
j_gene: TRBJ2-7
CDR3aa: SVESGGEQY

v_gene: TRBV19
j_gene: TRBJ1-5
CDR3aa: ASKRDRVRQPQH

v_gene: TRBV6-5
j_gene: TRBJ1-1
CDR3aa: ATLRPGSTEAF

v_gene: TRBV28
j_gene: TRBJ1-3
CDR3aa: ASSLWTGGISGNTIY

v_gene: TRBV10-3
j_gene: TRBJ2-1
CDR3aa: AISGGTREGSHEQF

v_gene: TRBV4-1
j_gene: TRBJ1-5
CDR3aa: ASSELPMWSNQPQH

v_gene: TRBV7-2
j_gene: TRBJ1-2
CDR3aa: ASSLFETYYGYT

v_gene: TRBV30
j_gene: TRBJ1-2
CDR3aa: AWSLAYGYT

v_gene: TRBV6-6
j_gene: TRBJ1-2
CDR3aa: ASSPPQGGGYT

v_gene: TRBV5-1
j_gene: TRBJ2-5
CDR3aa: ASSQNAEETQY

v_gene: TRBV6-6
j_gene: TRBJ1-1
CDR3aa: ASMYTGLGTEAF

v_gene: TRBV5-1
j_gene: TRBJ2-2
CDR3aa: ASSLAIIGGTGELF

v_gene: TRBV7-7
j_gene: TRBJ1-4
CDR3aa: ASSLGGTPNEKLF

v_gene: TRBV30
j_gene: TRBJ2-3
CDR3aa: AWRLGSGSTDTQY

v_gene: TRBV18
j_gene: TRBJ2-3
CDR3aa: ASSPPTSEDTQY

v_gene: TRBV5-4
j_gene: TRBJ1-2
CDR3aa: ASTQGQTYGYT

v_gene: TRBV7-3
j_gene: TRBJ1-1
CDR3aa: ASSLTAGSEAF

v_gene: TRBV2
j_gene: TRBJ2-7
CDR3aa: ASTRLAGGPTYEQY

v_gene: TRBV30
j_gene: TRBJ1-4
CDR3aa: AWSVGGQPNEKLF

v_gene: TRBV19
j_gene: TRBJ2-5
CDR3aa: ASSIAASGRGQETQY

v_gene: TRBV18
j_gene: TRBJ2-5
CDR3aa: ASSPLSGQTTQETQY

v_gene: TRBV5-1
j_gene: TRBJ1-1
CDR3aa: ASSLRGRADTEAF

v_gene: TRBV2
j_gene: TRBJ2-1
CDR3aa: ASRGLAGTYNEQF

v_gene: TRBV2
j_gene: TRBJ2-5
CDR3aa: ASRRGTQY

v_gene: TRBV7-9
j_gene: TRBJ1-1
CDR3aa: ASSRLNLGVTEAF

v_gene: TRBV19
j_gene: TRBJ1-1
CDR3aa: ASSIEAGANTEAF

v_gene: TRBV5-4
j_gene: TRBJ1-3
CDR3aa: ASSQGGVSGNTIY

v_gene: TRBV5-1
j_gene: TRBJ2-7
CDR3aa: ASSLSGTPYEQY

v_gene: TRBV15
j_gene: TRBJ1-1
CDR3aa: ATSSHRVSPEAF

v_gene: TRBV6-4
j_gene: TRBJ2-3
CDR3aa: ASSDSGWTQY

v_gene: TRBV7-7
j_gene: TRBJ2-1
CDR3aa: ASSLELKRVQF

v_gene: TRBV28
j_gene: TRBJ2-7
CDR3aa: ASARQGDGRHEQY

v_gene: TRBV4-3
j_gene: TRBJ2-1
CDR3aa: ASSPRTSRARNEQF

v_gene: TRBV5-1
j_gene: TRBJ2-7
CDR3aa: ASSPDRGGEQY

v_gene: TRBV7-2
j_gene: TRBJ1-4
CDR3aa: ASSFRAARTEKLF

v_gene: TRBV9
j_gene: TRBJ2-5
CDR3aa: ASSVEIAGPLQETQY

v_gene: TRBV18
j_gene: TRBJ2-7
CDR3aa: ASSPLIAGNYEQY

v_gene: TRBV5-4
j_gene: TRBJ1-1
CDR3aa: ASSLGGRYEEAF

v_gene: TRBV19
j_gene: TRBJ1-2
CDR3aa: ASKTGGRYGYT

v_gene: TRBV11-2
j_gene: TRBJ1-2
CDR3aa: ASSPSGGGYGYT

v_gene: TRBV10-3
j_gene: TRBJ2-3
CDR3aa: AISESRGGDTQY

v_gene: TRBV7-2
j_gene: TRBJ2-1
CDR3aa: ASSLNVGRGNEQF

v_gene: TRBV28
j_gene: TRBJ1-2
CDR3aa: ASSFWGGYT

v_gene: TRBV18
j_gene: TRBJ1-2
CDR3aa: ASSPRAQDFPDYT